This T cell receptor (beta chain) was sequenced during a study of T-cell memory formation after mild COVID-19. Study details: The TCR clusters were mostly specific to one donor.

A note on this clonotype: Its antigen is not known.

Constant-segment primers served in 5'RACE that generated TCR alpha and TCR beta cDNA libraries bearing sample barcodes and UMIs. TCRdb analysed the 5' RACE reads with MiXCR anew, one entry per CDR3 protein. There are about 420,000 distinct CDR3 sequences in the sample; less than 25% occur only once, and under 15% lies in the top ten. The CDR3 has 14 residues. The germline CDR1 and CDR2 sequences are KGHDR and SFDVKD. The ends were cut back, 4 bases at V and 3 bases at J, with 9 bases in the middle. Findings of the study overall: Confirmation of SARS-CoV-2 specificity was lacking for second-wave clones peaking day 37. Contracting CD4+ clones lay largely in CM and EM, with CD8+ ones residing in EMRA.

Material for sequencing was PBMCs or a T cell subset sorted from them (not recorded which). The chain joins TRBV24-1 to TRBJ1-5; D is possibly TRBD1 (6 bases). This receptor was identified in an adult woman who had mild COVID-19 (a few samples of this study predate the infection). Cell type and time point are not known. The CDR3 DNA is TGTGCCACCAGTGAAGGGGGGACCAATCAGCCCCAGCATTTT. Translated, it gives CATSEGGTNQPQHF.